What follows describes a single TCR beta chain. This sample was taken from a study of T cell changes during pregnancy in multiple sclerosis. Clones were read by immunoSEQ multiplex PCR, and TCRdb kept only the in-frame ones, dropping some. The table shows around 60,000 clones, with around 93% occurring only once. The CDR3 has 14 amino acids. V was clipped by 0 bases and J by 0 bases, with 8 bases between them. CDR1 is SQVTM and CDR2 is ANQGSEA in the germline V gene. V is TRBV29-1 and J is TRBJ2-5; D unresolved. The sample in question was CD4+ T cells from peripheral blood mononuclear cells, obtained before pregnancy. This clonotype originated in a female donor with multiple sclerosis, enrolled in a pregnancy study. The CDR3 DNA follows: TGCAGCGTTGAAGATTCCAGGCACCAAGAGACCCAGTACTTC. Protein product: CSVEDSRHQETQYF.